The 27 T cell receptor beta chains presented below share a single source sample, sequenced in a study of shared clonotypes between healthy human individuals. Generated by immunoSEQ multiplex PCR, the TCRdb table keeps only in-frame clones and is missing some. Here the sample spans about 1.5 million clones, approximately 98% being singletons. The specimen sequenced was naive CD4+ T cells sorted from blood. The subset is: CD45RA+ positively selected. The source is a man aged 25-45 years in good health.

CDR3 amino acids: CASSYSEPLPEAFF. CDR3 DNA sequence: TGTGCCAGCAGTTACTCGGAGCCCCTCCCTGAAGCTTTCTTT. The chain joins TRBV6-6 to TRBJ1-1; D is unclear. The germline gives CDR1 MNHNY, CDR2 SVGAGI (reference sequence). The CDR3 totals 14 residues. The ends were cut back, 0 bases at V and 6 bases at J, with 11 bases in the middle.

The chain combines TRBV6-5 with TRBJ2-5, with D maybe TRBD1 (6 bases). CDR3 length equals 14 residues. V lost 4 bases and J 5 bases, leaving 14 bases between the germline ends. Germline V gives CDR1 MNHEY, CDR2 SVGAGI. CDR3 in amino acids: CASSSTGLSETQYF. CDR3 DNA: TGTGCCAGCAGTTCAACAGGGTTGTCTGAGACCCAGTACTTC.

CDR3 nucleotide sequence: TGCGCCAGCAGTACAGGGGCCACCGGGGAGCTGTTTTTT. Its translation is CASSTGATGELFF. The chain links TRBV5-1 to TRBJ2-2, with 7 positions matching TRBD1. The CDR3 is 13 amino acids. Trimming removed 5 bases from V and 4 bases from J; junction bases left unmatched: 2. Germline V gene sequence: CDR1 SGHRS, CDR2 YFSETQ.

The DNA of the CDR3 is TGCGCCAGCAGCCGGGGGGAGACCAACTACGAGCAGTACTTC. Translation gives CASSRGETNYEQYF. The chain recombines TRBV4-1 with TRBJ2-7; D perhaps matches TRBD2 (6 bases). CDR1 and CDR2 (germline): MGHRA, YSYEKL. Trimming removed 4 bases at V and 3 bases at J, with 13 bases between. This CDR3 has 14 residues.

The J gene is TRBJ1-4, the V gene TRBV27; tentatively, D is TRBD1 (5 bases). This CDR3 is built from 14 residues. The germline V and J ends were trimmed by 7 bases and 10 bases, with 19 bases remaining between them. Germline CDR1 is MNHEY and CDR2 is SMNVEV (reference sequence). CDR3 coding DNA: TGTGCCAGCAACCGAGCAGGGTTTGAGGGAAAACTGTTTTTT. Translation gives CASNRAGFEGKLFF.

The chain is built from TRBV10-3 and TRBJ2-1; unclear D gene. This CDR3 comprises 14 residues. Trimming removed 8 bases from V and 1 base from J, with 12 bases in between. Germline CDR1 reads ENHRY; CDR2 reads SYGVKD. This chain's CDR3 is CAILGQSSYNEQFF. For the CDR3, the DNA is TGTGCCATCCTTGGGCAGAGTTCCTACAATGAGCAGTTCTTC.

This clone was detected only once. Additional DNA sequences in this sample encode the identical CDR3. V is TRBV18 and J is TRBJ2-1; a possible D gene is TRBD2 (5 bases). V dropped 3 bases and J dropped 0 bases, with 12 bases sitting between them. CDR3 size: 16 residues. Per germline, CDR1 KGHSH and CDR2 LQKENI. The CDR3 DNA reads TGTGCCAGCTCACCCCTATCGGGGAGCTCCTACAATGAGCAGTTCTTC. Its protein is CASSPLSGSSYNEQFF.

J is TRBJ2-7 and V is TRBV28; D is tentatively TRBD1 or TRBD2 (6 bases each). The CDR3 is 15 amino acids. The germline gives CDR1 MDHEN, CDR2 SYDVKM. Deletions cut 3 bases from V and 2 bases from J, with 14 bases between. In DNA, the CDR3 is TGTGCCAGCAGTTTTCGGCAGGGGAGGACCTACGAGCAGTACTTC. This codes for CASSFRQGRTYEQYF.

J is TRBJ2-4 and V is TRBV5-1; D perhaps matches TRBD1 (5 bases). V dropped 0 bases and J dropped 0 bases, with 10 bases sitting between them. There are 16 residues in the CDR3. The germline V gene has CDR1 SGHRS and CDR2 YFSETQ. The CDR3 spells CASSLGQLLAKNIQYF. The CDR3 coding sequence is TGCGCCAGCAGCTTGGGACAGTTACTAGCCAAAAACATTCAGTACTTC. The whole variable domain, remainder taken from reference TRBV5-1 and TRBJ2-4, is KAGVTQTPRYLIKTRGQQVTLSCSPISGHRSVSWYQQTPGQGLQFLFEYFSETQRNKGNFPGRFSGRQFSNSRSEMNVSTLELGDSALYLCASSLGQLLAKNIQYFGAGTRLSVL.

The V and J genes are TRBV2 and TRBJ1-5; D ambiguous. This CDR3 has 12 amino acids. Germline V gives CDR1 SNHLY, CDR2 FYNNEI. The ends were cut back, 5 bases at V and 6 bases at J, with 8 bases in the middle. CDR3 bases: TGTGCCAGCAGTAAGGACGGTCAGCCCCAGCATTTT. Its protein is CASSKDGQPQHF.

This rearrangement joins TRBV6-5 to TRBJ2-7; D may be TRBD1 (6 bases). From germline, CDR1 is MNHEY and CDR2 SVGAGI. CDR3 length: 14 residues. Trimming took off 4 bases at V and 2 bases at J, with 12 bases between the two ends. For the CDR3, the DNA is TGTGCCAGCAGTTTCCCGGGACATCCCTACGAGCAGTACTTC. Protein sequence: CASSFPGHPYEQYF.

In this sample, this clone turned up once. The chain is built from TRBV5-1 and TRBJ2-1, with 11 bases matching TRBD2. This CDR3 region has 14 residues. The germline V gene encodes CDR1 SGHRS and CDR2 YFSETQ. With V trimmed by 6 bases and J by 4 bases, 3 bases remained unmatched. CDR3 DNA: TGCGCCAGCATGACTAGCGGGACTTACAATGAGCAGTTCTTC. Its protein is CASMTSGTYNEQFF.

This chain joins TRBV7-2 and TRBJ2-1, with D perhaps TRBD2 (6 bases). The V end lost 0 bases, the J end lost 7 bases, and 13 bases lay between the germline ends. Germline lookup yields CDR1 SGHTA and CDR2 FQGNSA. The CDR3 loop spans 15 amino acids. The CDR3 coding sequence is TGTGCCAGCAGCTTAGCGGGCGGGGCCGGTAATGAGCAGTTCTTC. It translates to CASSLAGGAGNEQFF.

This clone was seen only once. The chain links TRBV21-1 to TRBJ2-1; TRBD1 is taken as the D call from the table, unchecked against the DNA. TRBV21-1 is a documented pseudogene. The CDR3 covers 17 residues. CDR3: CASSKQGEILGGNEQFF. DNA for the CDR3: TGTGCCAGCAGCAAACAGGGGGAAATTCTAGGTGGCAATGAGCAGTTCTTC.

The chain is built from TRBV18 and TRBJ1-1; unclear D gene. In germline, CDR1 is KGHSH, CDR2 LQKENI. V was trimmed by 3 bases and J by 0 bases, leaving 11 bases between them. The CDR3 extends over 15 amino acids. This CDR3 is CASSPDGRLNTEAFF. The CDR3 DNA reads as TGTGCCAGCTCACCCGACGGACGGCTGAACACTGAAGCTTTCTTT.

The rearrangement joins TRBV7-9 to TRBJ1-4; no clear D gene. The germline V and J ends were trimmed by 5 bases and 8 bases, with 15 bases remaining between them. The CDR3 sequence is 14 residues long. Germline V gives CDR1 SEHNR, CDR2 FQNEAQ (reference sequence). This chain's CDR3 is CASSMGPLGEKLFF. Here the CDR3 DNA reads TGTGCCAGCAGCATGGGCCCCCTTGGGGAAAAACTGTTTTTT.

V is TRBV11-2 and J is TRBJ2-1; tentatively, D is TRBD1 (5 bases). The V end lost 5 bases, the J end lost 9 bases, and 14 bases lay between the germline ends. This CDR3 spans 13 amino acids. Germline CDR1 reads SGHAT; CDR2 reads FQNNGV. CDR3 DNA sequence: TGTGCCAGCAGCCCTAGGGGTTTTGGTGAGCAGTTCTTC. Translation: CASSPRGFGEQFF. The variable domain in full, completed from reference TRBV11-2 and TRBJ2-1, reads EAGVAQSPRYKIIEKRQSVAFWCNPISGHATLYWYQQILGQGPKLLIQFQNNGVVDDSQLPKDRFSAERLKGVDSTLKIQPAKLEDSAVYLCASSPRGFGEQFFGPGTRLTVL.

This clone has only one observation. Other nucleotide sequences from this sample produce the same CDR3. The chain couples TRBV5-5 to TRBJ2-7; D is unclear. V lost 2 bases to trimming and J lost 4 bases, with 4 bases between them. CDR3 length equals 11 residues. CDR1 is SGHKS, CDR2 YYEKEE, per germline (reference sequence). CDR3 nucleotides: TGTGCCAGCAGCTTTCGTTACGAGCAGTACTTC. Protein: CASSFRYEQYF.

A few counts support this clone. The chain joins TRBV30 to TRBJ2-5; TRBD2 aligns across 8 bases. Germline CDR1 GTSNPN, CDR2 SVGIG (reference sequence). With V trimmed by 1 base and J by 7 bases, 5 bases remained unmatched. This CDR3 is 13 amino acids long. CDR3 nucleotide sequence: TGTGCCTGGAGTGAGGAGCGGGAGTCGACCCAGTACTTC. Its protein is CAWSEERESTQYF.

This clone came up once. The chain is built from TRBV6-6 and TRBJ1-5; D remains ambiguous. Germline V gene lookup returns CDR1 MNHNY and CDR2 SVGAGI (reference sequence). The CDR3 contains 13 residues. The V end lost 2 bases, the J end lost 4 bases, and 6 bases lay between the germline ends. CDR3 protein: CASSYMPNQPQHF. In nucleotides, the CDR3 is TGTGCCAGCAGTTACATGCCAAATCAGCCCCAGCATTTT.

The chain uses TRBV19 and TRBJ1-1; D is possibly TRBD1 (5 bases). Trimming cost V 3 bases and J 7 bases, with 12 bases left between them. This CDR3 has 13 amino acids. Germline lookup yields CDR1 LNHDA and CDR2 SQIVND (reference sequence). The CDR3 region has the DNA TGTGCCAGTAGTATTGTTATGGGGGGTGAAGCTTTCTTT. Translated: CASSIVMGGEAFF.

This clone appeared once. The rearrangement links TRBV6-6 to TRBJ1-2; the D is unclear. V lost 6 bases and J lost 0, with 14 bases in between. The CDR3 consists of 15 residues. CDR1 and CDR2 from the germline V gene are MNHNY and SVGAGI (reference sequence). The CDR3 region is CASRAWTAPNYGYTF. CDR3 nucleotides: TGTGCCAGCAGGGCCTGGACGGCCCCTAACTATGGCTACACCTTC.

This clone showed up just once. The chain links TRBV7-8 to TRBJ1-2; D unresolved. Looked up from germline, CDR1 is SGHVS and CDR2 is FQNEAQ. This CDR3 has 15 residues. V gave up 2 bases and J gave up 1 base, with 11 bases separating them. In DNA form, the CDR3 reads TGTGCCAGCAGCTTACGCCGGCAGAATAACTATGGCTACACCTTC. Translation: CASSLRRQNNYGYTF.

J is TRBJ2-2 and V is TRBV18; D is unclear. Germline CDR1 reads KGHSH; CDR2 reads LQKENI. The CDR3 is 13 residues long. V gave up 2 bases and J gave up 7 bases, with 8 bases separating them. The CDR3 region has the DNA TGTGCCAGCTCACCAAAGTTCGACGGGGAGCTGTTTTTT. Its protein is CASSPKFDGELFF.

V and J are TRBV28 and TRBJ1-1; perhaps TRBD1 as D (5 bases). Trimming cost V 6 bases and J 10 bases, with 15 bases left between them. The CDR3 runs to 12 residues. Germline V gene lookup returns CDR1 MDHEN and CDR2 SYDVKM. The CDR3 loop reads CASSSAPGPAFF. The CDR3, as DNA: TGTGCCAGCAGCTCTGCCCCGGGGCCAGCTTTCTTT.

This chain's CDR3 is CATSKTYRSTGTGGNEQFF. In nucleotides, the CDR3 is TGTGCCACCAGCAAGACTTACCGATCAACCGGGACAGGGGGCAATGAGCAGTTCTTC. The V and J genes are TRBV15 and TRBJ2-1; 11 bases are shared with TRBD1. CDR3 length: 19 amino acids. Germline V gives CDR1 LNHNV, CDR2 YYDKDF (reference sequence). V lost 4 bases to trimming and J lost 6 bases; unmatched junction nucleotides: 17.

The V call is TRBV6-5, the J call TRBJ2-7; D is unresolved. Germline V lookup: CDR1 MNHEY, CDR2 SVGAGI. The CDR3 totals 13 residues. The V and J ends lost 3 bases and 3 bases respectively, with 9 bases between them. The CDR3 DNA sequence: TGTGCCAGCAGTTATCGGCAGAACTACGAGCAGTACTTC. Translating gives CASSYRQNYEQYF.